The text below deals with one T cell receptor (beta chain). These data come from a study of cytomegalovirus exposure and HLA in healthy donors. Primers for the PCR totalled 60 Vbeta and 13 Jbeta. Measured with immunoSEQ multiplex PCR; TCRdb has only the in-frame clones, and not every one. The data contain over 150,000 clones, 68% of them seen just once; the ten biggest clones take up approximately 1.3%. The CDR3 consists of 13 residues. Germline V lookup: CDR1 SGDLS, CDR2 YYNGEE. The V end lost 5 bases, the J end lost 1 base, and 9 bases lay between the germline ends. The chain has TRBV9 and TRBJ1-1; TRBD1 is a possible D gene (6 bases). The sample was PBMCs. The origin of this receptor is a man aged 50 or older in good health and CMV-seronegative. CDR3: CASRGGQNTEAFF. DNA of the CDR3: TGTGCCAGCAGGGGGGGGCAGAACACTGAAGCTTTCTTT.